This is a list of T cell receptor beta chains from one sample in a study of cytomegalovirus exposure and HLA in healthy donors. Produced via immunoSEQ multiplex PCR; TCRdb's table is partial and in-frame only. The sample lists under 250,000 clones, around 90% occurring once. The specimen sequenced was PBMCs. These receptors were taken from a woman in her late teens or twenties in good health and CMV-seronegative. Each CDR3 is given with its conserved first and last residue. D genes are given only for firm matches. Clone size appears in some rows only: once, few, many, or a class for an expanded clone.

V	size	J	D	DNA	CDR3
TRBV2	NA	TRBJ2-3	TRBD2	TGTGCCAGCAGAATAGGGACTAGCGGGAGGAGTGATACGCAGTATTTT	CASRIGTSGRSDTQYF
TRBV5-8	NA	TRBJ1-1	TRBD1	TGTGCCAGCAGCAATCCCCAGGGGGCTTTCTTTTCGATCACTGAAGCTTTCTTT	CASSNPQGAFFSITEAFF
TRBV29-1	NA	TRBJ1-6	NA	TGCAGCGTCCGCTCCGGACAGAAGAATTCACCCCTCCACTTT	CSVRSGQKNSPLHF
TRBV9	NA	TRBJ2-1	TRBD2	TGTGCCAGCAGCGTAGACCCTAGCGGGATGCTCAATGAGCAGTTCTTC	CASSVDPSGMLNEQFF
TRBV4-1	NA	TRBJ2-1	NA	TGCGCCAGCAGCCAAGATCGGGCAGCGGCGGCCTACAATGAGCAGTTCTTC	CASSQDRAAAAYNEQFF
TRBV4-1	NA	TRBJ1-2	TRBD1	TGCGCCAGCAGCCACCTCAGACAGGGGAGAGTTAACTATGGCTACACCTTC	CASSHLRQGRVNYGYTF
TRBV11-1	NA	TRBJ2-5	NA	TGTGCCAGCAGCTCACAAGAGACCCAGTACTTC	CASSSQETQYF
TRBV2	NA	TRBJ2-5	TRBD1	TGTGCCAGCAGTGAAGGACAGGGGGTGTGGGAGACCCAGTACTTC	CASSEGQGVWETQYF
TRBV5-1	NA	TRBJ2-7	TRBD2	TGCGCCAGCAGTCTAGCGGGATCGTACGAGCAGTACTTC	CASSLAGSYEQYF
TRBV30	NA	TRBJ1-5	TRBD1	TGTGCCTGGAGCCTGATGGACAGGGTTAGACAGCCCCAGCATTTT	CAWSLMDRVRQPQHF
TRBV28	NA	TRBJ2-7	TRBD2	TGTGCCAGCAGAGCGGGAGGCTACGAGCAGTACTTC	CASRAGGYEQYF
TRBV11-1	NA	TRBJ2-5	TRBD1	TGTGCCAGCAGCCAGGGACAGCAAGAGACCCAGTACTTC	CASSQGQQETQYF
TRBV10-1	NA	TRBJ2-7	NA	TGCGCCAGCAGTGAGTCGCGGGTCTACGAGCAGTACTTC	CASSESRVYEQYF
TRBV6-1	NA	TRBJ1-2	TRBD1	TGTGCCAGCCGGACAGGGGGGGACTTCGAGGGCTACACCTTC	CASRTGGDFEGYTF
TRBV28	NA	TRBJ2-3	TRBD1	TGTGCCAGCAGTTCCACATGGACAGGGGGCACAGATACGCAGTATTTT	CASSSTWTGGTDTQYF
TRBV2	NA	TRBJ2-5	NA	TGTGCCAGCAGTGCAGGGATTAGTAGGAACCAAGAGACCCAGTACTTC	CASSAGISRNQETQYF
TRBV7-2	NA	TRBJ1-5	NA	TGTGCCAGCAGCTACAGAACAGGATCGAATCAGCCCCAGCATTTT	CASSYRTGSNQPQHF
TRBV5-1	NA	TRBJ1-1	NA	TGCGCCAGCAGCGGAGGAGGGGAGGGGGACACTGAAGCTTTCTTT	CASSGGGEGDTEAFF
TRBV2	NA	TRBJ2-7	NA	TGTGCCAGCACCCCAGGGGCTTGGGAGCAGTACTTC	CASTPGAWEQYF
TRBV7-2	NA	TRBJ2-3	NA	TGTGCCAGCAGCCTCGGACAGCCGAGCACAGATACGCAGTATTTT	CASSLGQPSTDTQYF
TRBV5-5	NA	TRBJ2-2	NA	TGTGCCAGCCGGACTTCCACCGGGGAGCTGTTTTTT	CASRTSTGELFF
TRBV4-2	NA	TRBJ2-1	TRBD2	TGTGCCAGCAGCCAAGATTGGGGGGGAGGGCCCTACAATGAGCAGTTCTTC	CASSQDWGGGPYNEQFF
TRBV2	NA	TRBJ2-5	NA	TGTGCCAGCAGTGGTCTGGGCGCCGGAAATAAGTACTTC	CASSGLGAGNKYF
TRBV9	NA	TRBJ2-2	NA	TGTGCCAGCAAGCCCGGGGTAACCGGGGAGCTGTTTTTT	CASKPGVTGELFF
TRBV10-1	NA	TRBJ1-4	NA	TGCGCCAGCAGTGCTAACCTTGGGGCTGAAAAACTGTTTTTT	CASSANLGAEKLFF
TRBV19	NA	TRBJ1-2	NA	TGTGCCAGTAGTCTGGCAGGGGCCCGACCAGGCTACACCTTC	CASSLAGARPGYTF
TRBV2	NA	TRBJ1-1	TRBD1	TGTGCCAGCGGGGGGACAGCGAACACTGAAGCTTTCTTT	CASGGTANTEAFF
TRBV11-2	NA	TRBJ1-6	NA	TGTGCCAGCAGCTTAGGGGGGGAATCAAATTCACCCCTCCACTTT	CASSLGGESNSPLHF
TRBV6-6	NA	TRBJ2-7	NA	TGTGCCAGCAGTTACTACCCAAGCGGCGAGCAGTACTTC	CASSYYPSGEQYF
TRBV10-3	NA	TRBJ2-2	TRBD1	TGTGCCATCAGTGAGCCGATGACAGGGGGCCCCGGGGAGCTGTTTTTT	CAISEPMTGGPGELFF
TRBV2	NA	TRBJ1-4	NA	TGTGCCAGCACCCGGACAGAAAAACTGTTTTTT	CASTRTEKLFF
TRBV4-1	NA	TRBJ2-7	TRBD2	TGCGCCAGCAGCCCCTCCCCGGGACTAGTAGACGAGCAGTACTTC	CASSPSPGLVDEQYF
TRBV5-6	NA	TRBJ1-1	NA	TGTGCCAGCAGCTTGGTTAGCGGTAACACTGAAGCTTTCTTT	CASSLVSGNTEAFF
TRBV27	once	TRBJ1-5	NA	TGTGCCAGCAGTTTGGCAGGGAGGAATAGTCAGCCCCAGCATTTT	CASSLAGRNSQPQHF
TRBV10-3	NA	TRBJ1-2	NA	TGTGCCATCAGTGGGCGGGGAAAAGACAGTGATGGCTACACCTTC	CAISGRGKDSDGYTF
TRBV7-2	NA	TRBJ2-7	TRBD2	TGTGCCAGCAGCCCCAGAGCGGGAAGCTCCTACGAGCAGTACTTC	CASSPRAGSSYEQYF
TRBV5-4	few	TRBJ1-5	TRBD1	TGTGCCAGCAGCTCGGGACAGGGAGATGGGCCCCAGCATTTT	CASSSGQGDGPQHF
TRBV7-2	once	TRBJ2-7	NA	TGTGCCAGCAGCTTGAGTTACTCCTACGAGCAGTACTTC	CASSLSYSYEQYF
TRBV5-1	NA	TRBJ1-5	NA	TGCGCCAGCAGCTATACAGGTGGCAATCAGCCCCAGCATTTT	CASSYTGGNQPQHF
TRBV6-1	NA	TRBJ1-6	TRBD1	TGTGCCAGCAGGGGGACAGGTAGGGATTCACCCCTCCACTTT	CASRGTGRDSPLHF
TRBV29-1	NA	TRBJ2-1	NA	TGCAGCCTTGTACGGGAGAACGCCTACAATGAGCAGTTCTTC	CSLVRENAYNEQFF
TRBV23-1	NA	TRBJ1-1	TRBD1	TGCGCCAGCCACGCGGGACAGGGGAGAAAGGCGAACACTGAAGCTTTCTTT	CASHAGQGRKANTEAFF
TRBV7-9	NA	TRBJ2-1	TRBD2	TGTGCCAGCAGGGCATTAGCGGGAGCGTACAATGAGCAGTTCTTC	CASRALAGAYNEQFF
TRBV9	NA	TRBJ2-1	NA	TGTGCCAGCAGCGTCGAGAGCTCCTACAATGAGCAGTTCTTC	CASSVESSYNEQFF